The rows below give T cell receptor beta chains drawn from one sample of a study of blood T cells in healthy people across ages. TCRdb re-called the 5' RACE reads through MiXCR, storing one row per CDR3 protein. The table shows about 2 million distinct CDR3 sequences, with roughly 52% occurring only once. The specimen sequenced was blood. Receptors were obtained from a woman aged 40 to 50 in good health. CDR3s include the opening cysteine and the closing phenylalanine or tryptophan. A D gene is named only where the DNA matches it firmly. Size values are once, few and many counts, or a class for expanded clones, and some rows have none.

j_call,d_call,v_call,clone_size,cdr3_nt,cdr3_aa
TRBJ1-2,TRBD1,TRBV5-5,-,TGTGCCAGCAGCTTGGAATCTCCGGACAGGGCGTCATCCGCTAACTATGGCTACACCTTC,CASSLESPDRASSANYGYTF
TRBJ2-3,TRBD1,TRBV20-1,-,TGCAGGCCGCGAGGACAGGGAACAGATACGCAGTATTTT,CRPRGQGTDTQYF
TRBJ2-7,TRBD1,TRBV20-1,-,TGCAGTGCTAGGCGACAGGGGCGAGAGCAGTACTTC,CSARRQGREQYF
TRBJ2-5,-,TRBV4-3,-,TGCGCCAGCAGCCAAGATCGGGACAACAGACAAGAGACCCAGTACTTC,CASSQDRDNRQETQYF
TRBJ2-3,TRBD2,TRBV5-5,-,TGTGCCAGCAGCCCACCCGGGGGGTTTTTGGGCACAGATACGCAGTATTTT,CASSPPGGFLGTDTQYF
TRBJ1-2,-,TRBV19,-,TGTGCCAGTAGTTTGGGACCGCGATATGGCTACACCTTC,CASSLGPRYGYTF
TRBJ1-5,-,TRBV5-5,few,TGTGCCAGCAGCCGCGGGACGGGTGGCCAGCCCCAGCATTTT,CASSRGTGGQPQHF
TRBJ1-4,-,TRBV6-6,-,TGTGCCAGCAGGCACCTCCAAGAGGCGGAAAAACTGTTTTTT,CASRHLQEAEKLFF
TRBJ2-6,-,TRBV7-2,few,TGTGCCAGCAGCTTTCCGGCGGACACTCAAAACCGGGTGGGGGCCAACGTCCTGACTTTC,CASSFPADTQNRVGANVLTF
TRBJ2-5,-,TRBV7-2,-,TGTGCCAGCAGCCCCGCCCCCATCGGCGGGACCCAGTACTTC,CASSPAPIGGTQYF
TRBJ1-5,-,TRBV20-1,-,TGCAGTGCTAGACGGGGTTCGGACAATCAGCCCCAGCATTTT,CSARRGSDNQPQHF
TRBJ2-3,TRBD2,TRBV6-1,-,TGTGCCAGCAGTGCGCGGACTAGCGGGGTTTCTAGCACAGATACGCAGTATTTT,CASSARTSGVSSTDTQYF
TRBJ2-7,-,TRBV7-2,-,TGTGCCAGCAGCTTAAAGTCCGGGACGCCTCTCTCCTACGAGCAGTACTTC,CASSLKSGTPLSYEQYF
TRBJ2-7,-,TRBV21-1,few,TGTGCCAGCAGCGACGTATTCTTGGTTGGCGAGTTATACGAGCAGTACTTC,CASSDVFLVGELYEQYF
TRBJ2-7,-,TRBV7-2,-,TGTGCCAGCAGCTCTGATTATCGCAAGCAGTACTTC,CASSSDYRKQYF